Shown below are 23 T cell receptor beta chains from a single sample sequenced in a study of shared clonotypes between healthy human individuals. Assay used: immunoSEQ multiplex PCR; TCRdb lists only in-frame clones, some missing. The sample yields approximately 1.1 million clones, more than 75% seen once. Source material: memory CD4+ T cells from PBMCs. Subset meaning: CD45RA-negative fraction. These receptors were obtained from a young man in good health. Some clones in this sample may be carry-over from other donors' samples.

The chain combines TRBV5-1 with TRBJ2-3; 8 bases agree with TRBD1. CDR1 SGHRS and CDR2 YFSETQ come from the germline V gene. The CDR3 length is 16 residues. Trimming at V came to 4 bases and at J to 1 base, leaving 8 bases not matched to a gene. The CDR3 nucleotides are TGCGCCAGCAGCATAGGACAGGGAAGGGGCACAGATACGCAGTATTTT. Amino acids: CASSIGQGRGTDTQYF.

The chain carries TRBV7-2 and TRBJ2-5, with D maybe TRBD2 (6 bases). CDR3 length: 17 amino acids. V lost 7 bases to trimming and J lost 1 base, with 22 bases between them. The V gene's germline CDR1 is SGHTA and CDR2 FQGNSA. As DNA, the CDR3 is TGTGCCAGCACCACAATACGCGGGGCGGGTTCCCAAGAGACCCAGTACTTC. It specifies CASTTIRGAGSQETQYF.

The V gene is TRBV7-3, the J gene TRBJ2-3; TRBD2 aligns across 13 bases. This CDR3 has 16 residues. The ends lost 5 bases at V and 5 bases at J; junction bases unmatched: 7. Germline CDR1 reads SGHTA; CDR2 reads FQGTGA. CDR3 amino acids: CASSRLAGGGGDTQYF. The CDR3 coding sequence is TGTGCCAGCAGCCGACTAGCGGGAGGAGGCGGAGATACGCAGTATTTT.

The chain recombines TRBV5-1 with TRBJ1-2; TRBD1 matches 8 bases. CDR1 and CDR2 (germline): SGHRS, YFSETQ. J gave up 5 bases and V 3 bases, and 3 bases lay outside the gene matches. The CDR3 is made up of 13 amino acids. The CDR3 sequence is CASSYDRGYGYTF. Written as DNA, the CDR3 is TGCGCCAGCAGCTACGACAGGGGATATGGCTACACCTTC.

The J gene is TRBJ1-1, the V gene TRBV7-3; D gene unclear. Germline CDR1 and CDR2: SGHTA and FQGTGA. V was clipped by 4 bases and J by 4 bases, with 13 bases between them. The CDR3 extends over 14 amino acids. CDR3 amino acids: CASSSPPESTEAFF. CDR3 nucleotide sequence: TGTGCCAGCAGCTCGCCCCCGGAGTCCACTGAAGCTTTCTTT. Full variable domain (remainder filled in from reference TRBV7-3 and TRBJ1-1): GAGVSQTPSNKVTEKGKYVELRCDPISGHTALYWYRQSLGQGPEFLIYFQGTGAADDSGLPNDRFFAVRPEGSVSTLKIQRTERGDSAVYLCASSSPPESTEAFFGQGTRLTVV.

J is TRBJ1-1 and V is TRBV27; the D gene is possibly TRBD1 (6 bases). Germline values: CDR1 MNHEY, CDR2 SMNVEV (reference sequence). The CDR3 is 12 residues long. V lost 11 bases and J lost 2, with 12 bases in between. The CDR3 coding sequence is TGTGCCGAGAGGGACACAAACACTGAAGCTTTCTTT. Translation gives CAERDTNTEAFF.

A remark on this clone: Distinct nucleotide sequences in the sample also encode this CDR3. This chain's CDR3 is CASSPGLAGAYNEQFF. The CDR3 nucleotides read TGTGCCAGCTCACCGGGACTAGCGGGAGCCTACAATGAGCAGTTCTTC. This chain connects TRBV18 to TRBJ2-1; 14 positions agree with TRBD2. The CDR3 is 16 residues long. Germline CDR1 reads KGHSH; CDR2 reads LQKENI. V dropped 3 bases and J dropped 2; count of bases not matched to a gene: 0.

The chain carries TRBV25-1 and TRBJ2-2; D unresolved. V lost 1 base and J lost 5, with 17 bases in between. This CDR3 region has 17 residues. Germline-derived CDR1 and CDR2 are MGHDK and SYGVNS. CDR3 loop: CASSESPAAGGTGELFF. The CDR3 region has the DNA TGTGCCAGCAGTGAATCCCCCGCCGCAGGTGGGACCGGGGAGCTGTTTTTT.

The V gene is TRBV5-1, the J gene TRBJ2-7; D is perhaps TRBD1 (6 bases). The ends were cut back, 1 base at V and 6 bases at J, with 14 bases in the middle. The CDR3 sequence is 14 residues long. Germline V CDR1 and CDR2: SGHRS, YFSETQ. The CDR3 here is CASSLTGYGSEQYF. The CDR3 DNA is TGCGCCAGCAGCTTGACAGGGTATGGCTCCGAGCAGTACTTC.

This clone was seen more than once but under ten times. This sequence joins TRBV27 and TRBJ2-2; possibly TRBD2 for D (7 bases). Per the germline V gene, CDR1 is MNHEY and CDR2 is SMNVEV (reference sequence). The CDR3 length is 15 residues. Trimming stripped 3 bases from V and 5 bases from J, with 13 bases between. The CDR3 nucleotides are TGTGCCAGCAGTTTGGAGGGAGGGGGTACCGGGGAGCTGTTTTTT. Residues: CASSLEGGGTGELFF.

The chain carries TRBV5-4 and TRBJ2-7; 10 nucleotides line up with TRBD1. This CDR3 comprises 15 residues. V lost 2 bases to trimming and J lost 3 bases; unmatched junction nucleotides: 5. Germline V CDR1 and CDR2: SGHNT, YYREEE (reference sequence). The CDR3 reads CASSLGRDRGYEQYF. CDR3 DNA sequence: TGTGCCAGCAGCTTAGGGAGGGACAGGGGCTACGAGCAGTACTTC.

The chain has TRBV4-3 and TRBJ1-6, with D perhaps TRBD1 (5 bases). Trimming took off 1 base at V and 6 bases at J, with 16 bases between the two ends. Germline CDR1 is LGHNA and CDR2 is YSLEER. The CDR3 spans 17 residues. DNA for the CDR3: TGCGCCAGCAGCCAAGTCGCAGGACAAGGGATTAATTCACCCCTCCACTTT. It specifies CASSQVAGQGINSPLHF.

This chain uses TRBV2 with TRBJ2-1, with D perhaps TRBD2 (6 bases). Germline assignment: CDR1 SNHLY and CDR2 FYNNEI. This CDR3 is built from 15 residues. V dropped 6 bases and J dropped 7 bases, with 19 bases sitting between them. CDR3 nucleotides: TGTGCCAGCAGCGGTAACTATGGCGGAGGGAATGAGCAGTTCTTC. Protein sequence: CASSGNYGGGNEQFF. Looking up the rest from reference TRBV2 and TRBJ2-1 gives the full variable domain: EPEVTQTPSHQVTQMGQEVILRCVPISNHLYFYWYRQILGQKVEFLVSFYNNEISEKSEIFDDQFSVERPDGSNFTLKIRSTKLEDSAMYFCASSGNYGGGNEQFFGPGTRLTVL.

This chain joins TRBV5-8 and TRBJ2-3, with a weak D call TRBD1 (6 bases). The CDR3 runs 15 residues. Germline CDR1 is SGHTS and CDR2 is YDEGEE. Trimming took 4 bases from V and 3 from J, leaving 15 bases between them. The CDR3 nucleotides are TGTGCCAGCAGCCTTTACAGGGTTAGGACAGATACGCAGTATTTT. Its protein product is CASSLYRVRTDTQYF.

CDR3 in amino acids: CASSVDGASGNTIYF. In DNA, the CDR3 is TGCGCCAGCAGCGTCGACGGAGCATCCGGAAACACCATATATTTT. This chain links TRBV5-1 with TRBJ1-3; D not certain. Germline V gene sequence: CDR1 SGHRS, CDR2 YFSETQ. With 4 bases removed from V and 4 bases from J, the gap between germline ends came to 15 bases. The CDR3 is made up of 15 amino acids.

The rearrangement links TRBV7-3 to TRBJ2-5; D unresolved. Trimming removed 3 bases from V and 5 bases from J, with 10 bases in between. The CDR3 sequence is 13 residues long. CDR1 is SGHTA, CDR2 FQGTGA, per germline. The CDR3 reads CASSFDSGETQYF. In DNA, the CDR3 is TGTGCCAGCAGCTTCGACTCCGGGGAGACCCAGTACTTC.

The chain has TRBV10-1 and TRBJ1-5; no definite D call. Trimming shortened V by 0 bases and J by 0 bases, and 9 bases separated the two germline ends. The CDR3 totals 16 residues. Germline V gives CDR1 WNHNN, CDR2 SYGVQD (reference sequence). CDR3 loop: CASSESSRSSNQPQHF. CDR3 nucleotide sequence: TGCGCCAGCAGTGAGTCGAGCCGCTCTAGCAATCAGCCCCAGCATTTT.

The J gene is TRBJ2-5, the V gene TRBV5-4; 8 bases map to TRBD1. This CDR3 contains 14 residues. Trimming cost V 3 bases and J 3 bases; bases outside gene matches: 4. Per the germline V gene, CDR1 is SGHNT and CDR2 is YYREEE (reference sequence). The CDR3 region has the DNA TGTGCCAGCAGCTCGGGACAGGTGAAAGAGACCCAGTACTTC. Translating gives CASSSGQVKETQYF.

This clone was detected a few times. V is TRBV20-1 and J is TRBJ1-1; D gene uncertain. Germline assignment: CDR1 DFQATT and CDR2 SNEGSKA (reference sequence). Trimming stripped 5 bases from V and 9 bases from J, with 10 bases between. The CDR3 contains 10 residues. The CDR3 region has the DNA TGCAGTGCTTACGGGTCCCAAGCTTTCTTT. This sequence encodes CSAYGSQAFF.

CDR3 coding DNA: TGTGCCAGCAGGGGACTAGCGGTAGCCAAAAACATTCAGTACTTC. Translation: CASRGLAVAKNIQYF. The chain joins TRBV2 to TRBJ2-4; TRBD2 aligns across 11 bases. The ends lost 6 bases at V and 0 bases at J; junction bases unmatched: 1. This CDR3 comprises 15 residues. Germline lookup yields CDR1 SNHLY and CDR2 FYNNEI.

The chain employs TRBV2 and TRBJ1-1, with D unresolved. V shed 5 bases and J shed 4 bases, with 17 bases lying between them. Germline CDR1 SNHLY, CDR2 FYNNEI. This CDR3 is built from 15 residues. The DNA for the CDR3 is TGTGCCAGCAGTTCACGCCCCTCAGTAGGCACTGAAGCTTTCTTT. Translating it yields CASSSRPSVGTEAFF.

The rearrangement uses TRBV6-6 and TRBJ2-7; TRBD2 aligns across 7 bases. The CDR3 is made up of 13 amino acids. V was clipped by 6 bases and J by 7 bases; unmatched bases: 9. Germline V gene lookup returns CDR1 MNHNY and CDR2 SVGAGI (reference sequence). DNA of the CDR3: TGTGCCAGCAGACCACCAGGACTAGGAGAGCAGTACTTC. Residues: CASRPPGLGEQYF.

The chain combines TRBV18 with TRBJ2-1; D unresolved. Trimming took 2 bases from V and 5 from J, leaving 7 bases between them. Germline assignment: CDR1 KGHSH and CDR2 LQKENI. CDR3 length: 13 residues. CDR3 sequence: CASSPYIDNEQFF. Written as DNA, the CDR3 is TGTGCCAGCTCACCATATATAGACAATGAGCAGTTCTTC.